This TCR beta chain was captured by sequencing in a study of blood T cell repertoires in COVID-19 (dated by TCRdb to the early 2020s). Context from the whole study: Samples covering the acute and convalescent phases of COVID-19 were provided by collaborators in the United States, Italy and Spain. The material from the prospective study consisted of cDNA or gDNA derived from T cells, B-cell-depleted T cells, or PBMCs. The dataset comprised deeply sampled blood TCRbeta repertoires from subjects exposed to, actively infected with, or recovered from COVID-19. The repertoires were released in a freely available public database intended as a resource for research on the immune response to SARS-CoV-2. Samples came from the ongoing ImmuneRACE study (first 160 participants) plus 1,254 subjects from 6 global collaborators. A de-identified subject ID, COVID-19 status, age in years and sex were almost always included in the sample metadata. HLA class I and class II types, where available, came from metadata supplied by the sample provider rather than from assay-based typing.

Its CDR3 holds 16 amino acids, cysteine through phenylalanine. This entry keeps only the CDR3 DNA: 48 bases, framed from base 1. After removal of 0 bases from V and 1 base from J, the junction retains 3 bases not matched to a gene. CDR1 and CDR2 are read off the germline V gene as LGHNA and YNFKEQ. General conclusions and limits of the study: The amount of clinical and demographic metadata varied by source and participant and was provided uncurated.

As concerns this clone: It lacks a known antigen. No much larger clone exists at a distance of one base, and base qualities are not known.

TCRbeta CDR3 regions were amplified from genomic DNA by means of the immunoSEQ Assay, a bias-controlled multiplex PCR. As for the original processing: Nucleated cell counts per sample were estimated from amplification of reference gene primers within the assay. Sequence reads were collapsed and filtered to measure the absolute abundance of every unique TCRbeta CDR3 rearrangement. Productive Simpson clonality was computed per sample as the square root of Simpson's diversity index over productive rearrangements. TCRdb re-hosts the immuneACCESS table, in-frame sequences only. Its copies lack some clones; in the studies checked, an unresolved V gene accounts for under half of them, and the cause for the rest is not known. The DNA was the basis for D and trimming; V, J and clone size are from that table. Within this sample are around 160,000 clones, with 88% of them counted one time only. Together, the top ten hold 1.2% of the sample.

In the prospective study, participants were roughly 18 to 100 years old, resided in fewer than 25 geographic areas of the United States, and were enrolled through a virtual design. Cohort assignment in the prospective study relied on participant-reported clinical history from a screening survey and a study questionnaire. In the prospective study, mobile phlebotomists collected whole blood, serum and a nasopharyngeal or oropharyngeal swab from each participant. Participants in the prospective study had the option to provide additional blood draws and questionnaires over a 2-month period. Blood samples from the prospective study were shipped frozen or at room temperature prior to DNA extraction.

Rearrangement joined TRBV4-2 to TRBJ2-3; TRBD2 lines up with 8 middle nucleotides. Sequenced input: PBMCs or T cells enriched from blood (not recorded which). This clonotype was sampled from a woman aged 30 to 39 with acute COVID-19. The CDR3 is CASSQDAGRGTDTQYF. The DNA is as follows: TGTGCCAGCAGCCAAGATGCCGGGAGGGGCACAGATACGCAGTATTTT.